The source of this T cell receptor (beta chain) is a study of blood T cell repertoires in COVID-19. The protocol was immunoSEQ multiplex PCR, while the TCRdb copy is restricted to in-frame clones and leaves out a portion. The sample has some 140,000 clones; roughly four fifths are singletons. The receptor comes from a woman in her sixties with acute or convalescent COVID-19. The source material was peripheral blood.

The CDR3 nucleotides read TGTGCCAGCAGCTTGGGGACAGGGGGCTACGAAGCTTTCTTT. Protein product: CASSLGTGGYEAFF. The chain combines TRBV11-3 with TRBJ1-1, with 12 bases that match TRBD1. In germline, CDR1 is SGHNT, CDR2 YENEEA. J gave up 8 bases and V 3 bases, and 4 bases lay outside the gene matches. There are 14 residues in the CDR3.